A selection of T cell receptor beta chains follows, all from one sample in a study of cytomegalovirus exposure and HLA in healthy donors. The assay was immunoSEQ multiplex PCR, and TCRdb's table has in-frame clones only and misses some. The data contain about 89,000 clones, roughly 85% of them seen just once; the ten biggest clones take up about 7%. Sequencing input: PBMCs. The receptors were gathered from a man aged 35-49 years in good health and CMV-seropositive. Both conserved end residues are part of each CDR3. The D gene is left open where the match is weak. Not all rows give a size; the values are once, few, many and, for expanded clones, a class.

size	J	D	V	CDR3	DNA
few	TRBJ2-1	TRBD2	TRBV7-2	CASSLVLAGGHNEQFF	TGTGCCAGCAGCTTGGTTCTAGCGGGGGGGCACAATGAGCAGTTCTTC
NA	TRBJ2-5	TRBD1	TRBV11-3	CASSFPGQGKYQETQYF	TGTGCCAGCAGCTTCCCGGGACAGGGTAAGTACCAAGAGACCCAGTACTTC
NA	TRBJ2-7	TRBD1	TRBV30	CAWRRFGTGGVEQYF	TGTGCCTGGAGACGATTCGGGACAGGGGGCGTCGAGCAGTACTTC
NA	TRBJ2-4	TRBD1	TRBV11-2	CASSSPNFGQAGAKNIQYF	TGTGCCAGCAGCTCACCCAACTTCGGACAGGCGGGAGCCAAAAACATTCAGTACTTC
NA	TRBJ1-5	TRBD1	TRBV10-1	CATSTGINQPQHF	TGCGCCACCTCGACAGGGATCAATCAGCCCCAGCATTTT
NA	TRBJ1-1	NA	TRBV19	CATLRGNTEAFF	TGTGCCACCCTTCGGGGGAACACTGAAGCTTTCTTT
NA	TRBJ2-1	NA	TRBV19	CASSTETGGEQFF	TGTGCCAGTAGCACAGAAACCGGCGGGGAGCAGTTCTTC
once	TRBJ1-6	NA	TRBV5-8	CASSLGGANSPLHF	TGTGCCAGCAGCTTGGGGGGCGCGAATTCACCCCTCCACTTT
NA	TRBJ1-2	NA	TRBV7-6	CASSLGGYYGYTF	TGTGCCAGCAGCTTGGGGGGGTACTATGGCTACACCTTC
NA	TRBJ2-7	NA	TRBV5-1	CASSFSSYEQYF	TGCGCCAGCAGCTTCTCCTCCTACGAGCAGTACTTC
NA	TRBJ2-7	NA	TRBV6-5	CASSSGQGLGTYEQYF	TGTGCCAGCAGTTCGGGACAAGGACTAGGAACCTACGAGCAGTACTTC
NA	TRBJ2-3	TRBD1	TRBV28	CASSPTGWGHTDTQYF	TGTGCCAGCAGTCCGACAGGGTGGGGGCACACAGATACGCAGTATTTT
NA	TRBJ2-7	NA	TRBV19	CASSIKRIQDEQYF	TGTGCCAGTAGTATTAAGCGGATCCAGGACGAGCAGTACTTC
NA	TRBJ2-5	TRBD2	TRBV4-1	CASSQDAGARAGGPWETQYF	TGCGCCAGCAGCCAAGATGCGGGGGCGCGAGCGGGAGGGCCGTGGGAGACCCAGTACTTC
NA	TRBJ2-5	NA	TRBV5-1	CASSLDYSQETQYF	TGCGCCAGCAGCCTAGACTACAGCCAAGAGACCCAGTACTTC
NA	TRBJ2-3	NA	TRBV4-2	CASSPTGDLGTDTQYF	TGTGCCAGCAGCCCGACCGGGGATTTGGGTACAGATACGCAGTATTTT
NA	TRBJ2-3	TRBD2	TRBV6-6	CASSISGGADTQYF	TGTGCCAGCAGTATAAGCGGGGGAGCAGATACGCAGTATTTT
NA	TRBJ1-4	TRBD1	TRBV5-1	CASSSQGHLNEKLFF	TGCGCCAGCAGCTCACAGGGGCACCTTAATGAAAAACTGTTTTTT
NA	TRBJ2-1	TRBD2	TRBV5-1	CASSPTSRSSYNEQFF	TGCGCCAGCAGCCCGACTAGCCGGAGCTCCTACAATGAGCAGTTCTTC
NA	TRBJ1-1	TRBD1	TRBV15	CATSRDAVLTGENTEAFF	TGTGCCACCAGCAGAGATGCCGTTCTAACAGGGGAGAACACTGAAGCTTTCTTT
NA	TRBJ1-6	NA	TRBV7-9	CASSSGTTSYNSPLHF	TGTGCCAGCAGCAGCGGGACGACCTCCTATAATTCACCCCTCCACTTT
NA	TRBJ2-7	NA	TRBV4-2	CASSQGDNLYEQYF	TGTGCCAGCAGCCAAGGAGACAATCTCTACGAGCAGTACTTC
few	TRBJ2-1	NA	TRBV5-1	CASSLSGGIGIF	TGCGCCAGCAGCTTGAGCGGAGGGATCGGGATCTTC
few	TRBJ2-3	NA	TRBV10-3	CAINNRDYLDTQYF	TGTGCCATCAACAACAGGGATTACCTAGATACGCAGTATTTT
NA	TRBJ2-7	NA	TRBV2	CASSRQVSSYEQYF	TGTGCCAGCAGTAGACAGGTGAGCTCCTACGAGCAGTACTTC
NA	TRBJ2-7	TRBD2	TRBV4-1	CASSQETSGSYEQYF	TGCGCCAGCAGCCAAGAAACTAGCGGGTCCTACGAGCAGTACTTC
NA	TRBJ2-3	TRBD2	TRBV5-1	CASGGGLAGGADTQYF	TGCGCCAGCGGAGGAGGACTAGCGGGAGGAGCAGATACGCAGTATTTT
NA	TRBJ1-1	NA	TRBV2	CASSQRSDTEAFF	TGTGCCAGCAGTCAACGGAGTGACACTGAAGCTTTCTTT
NA	TRBJ2-6	NA	TRBV27	CASSLRSSGYYNVLTF	TGTGCCAGCAGTTTACGGTCGTCTGGATACTACAACGTCCTGACTTTC
NA	TRBJ2-3	TRBD2	TRBV19	CASSMTSGTDTQYF	TGTGCCAGTAGTATGACTAGCGGCACAGATACGCAGTATTTT
NA	TRBJ2-2	NA	TRBV19	CASSIAGANTGELFF	TGTGCCAGTAGTATAGCGGGAGCTAACACCGGGGAGCTGTTTTTT
NA	TRBJ2-1	TRBD1	TRBV25-1	CASRGTGSSCEQFF	TGTGCCAGCAGGGGGACAGGGTCGAGCTGTGAGCAGTTCTTC
NA	TRBJ2-3	TRBD2	TRBV18	CASSPGLGTDTQYF	TGTGCCAGCTCACCCGGACTAGGAACAGATACGCAGTATTTT
NA	TRBJ1-1	NA	TRBV28	CASLIPGNTEAFF	TGTGCCAGCCTCATTCCAGGGAACACTGAAGCTTTCTTT
once	TRBJ1-1	TRBD1	TRBV19	CASKSTDRGGTEAFF	TGTGCCAGTAAATCAACGGACAGGGGTGGAACTGAAGCTTTCTTT
NA	TRBJ2-7	TRBD2	TRBV11-2	CASSQGAGGYEQYF	TGTGCCAGCAGCCAGGGAGCGGGAGGATACGAGCAGTACTTC
NA	TRBJ2-6	TRBD1	TRBV5-6	CASSSRGTGGVSGANVLTF	TGTGCCAGCAGCTCCCGAGGGACAGGGGGCGTTTCTGGGGCCAACGTCCTGACTTTC
NA	TRBJ1-2	NA	TRBV19	CASSIAGGAPGYTF	TGTGCCAGTAGTATAGCCGGGGGGGCTCCTGGCTACACCTTC
NA	TRBJ2-2	NA	TRBV11-2	CASSARVGQGVPGELFF	TGTGCCAGCAGCGCCAGGGTGGGCCAGGGCGTACCCGGGGAGCTGTTTTTT
NA	TRBJ1-1	NA	TRBV18	CASTLGRNTEAFF	TGTGCCAGTACATTAGGGAGGAACACTGAAGCTTTCTTT
NA	TRBJ2-7	TRBD2	TRBV27	CASRMSGNSYEQYF	TGTGCCAGCAGAATGAGCGGGAACTCCTACGAGCAGTACTTC
NA	TRBJ1-2	TRBD1	TRBV2	CASSEADRGITF	TGTGCCAGCAGTGAAGCGGACAGGGGGATCACCTTC
NA	TRBJ1-4	NA	TRBV5-6	CASSLHREKLFF	TGTGCCAGCAGTCTCCATCGGGAAAAACTGTTTTTT
NA	TRBJ2-1	NA	TRBV19	CASSPPGTFRSGEQFF	TGTGCCAGTAGTCCCCCCGGGACATTCCGGAGTGGTGAGCAGTTCTTC
medium-sized	TRBJ2-1	TRBD2	TRBV29-1	CSVETSGRISYNEQFF	TGCAGCGTTGAAACTAGCGGGAGAATTTCATACAATGAGCAGTTCTTC
NA	TRBJ2-1	NA	TRBV5-6	CASSNLGTANNEQFF	TGTGCCAGCAGCAACCTGGGCACAGCTAACAATGAGCAGTTCTTC
NA	TRBJ1-1	NA	TRBV2	CATTFRGMNTEAFF	TGTGCCACCACATTTCGGGGAATGAACACTGAAGCTTTCTTT
NA	TRBJ2-1	TRBD1	TRBV7-9	CASSEPRDRVLNEQFF	TGTGCCAGCAGTGAACCTCGGGACAGGGTTTTGAATGAGCAGTTCTTC
NA	TRBJ2-3	TRBD1	TRBV7-3	CASSSQGATDTQYF	TGTGCCAGCAGCTCCCAGGGGGCCACAGATACGCAGTATTTT